The sequence of this TCR beta chain was determined in a study of blood T cell repertoires in COVID-19. This clone was observed a single time. Produced via immunoSEQ multiplex PCR; TCRdb's table is partial and in-frame only. Among about 190,000 clones listed, almost 85% were seen once. There are 18 residues in the CDR3. Losses at the gene ends were 7 bases for V and 0 bases for J; bases not matched to a gene: 8. The sequenced material came from peripheral blood. This clonotype originated in a woman in her sixties or seventies with active or convalescent COVID-19. The V gene is TRBV23-1, the J gene TRBJ2-1, with 14 bases aligning to TRBD2. TRBV23-1 is marked as an open reading frame, function uncertain. The CDR3: CASTNSGTSGSSYNEQFF. CDR3 coding DNA: TGCGCCAGCACCAATTCCGGGACTAGCGGGAGCTCCTACAATGAGCAGTTCTTC.